This T cell receptor beta chain was retrieved from a study of hypomethylating agent response in myelodysplastic syndrome. Germline V lookup: CDR1 SGHDT, CDR2 YYEEEE. The length of the CDR3 is 14 residues. Trimming took 5 bases from V and 2 from J, leaving 11 bases between them. Generated by immunoSEQ multiplex PCR, the TCRdb table keeps only in-frame clones and is missing some. The sample has some 5,000 clones, about 80% seen once. This chain uses TRBV5-6 with TRBJ1-3, with D possibly being TRBD1 (6 bases). The source is a human donor with myelodysplastic syndrome. The sequencing used bone marrow, collected before or after starting hypomethylating agent treatment for myelodysplastic syndrome (not recorded which). The CDR3 DNA reads as TGTGCCAGCAGGGTACAGGGTGCTGGAAACACCATATATTTT. The encoded protein is CASRVQGAGNTIYF.